These T cell receptor beta chains were read from a single sample in a study of T cells in localized non-small cell lung cancer. The assay was immunoSEQ multiplex PCR, and TCRdb's table has in-frame clones only and misses some. This table holds 700 to 950 clones, over 25% found once. The material was normal lung tissue next to the tumor, obtained before any cancer treatment. The receptors were gathered from a woman aged 35 to 70 with stage I squamous cell lung carcinoma. Each CDR3 is given with its conserved first and last residue. A D gene is named only where the DNA matches it firmly. Some rows mark clone size as missing; the rest say once, few, many or name a class of expanded clone.

TRBD2 | NA | TRBJ2-6 | TRBV4-1 | TGCGCCAGCAGCCAACCTAGCGGGGGCCACCCTGGGGCCAACGTCCTGACTTTC | CASSQPSGGHPGANVLTF
TRBD1 | NA | TRBJ1-1 | TRBV14 | TGTGCCAGCAGCCAAGGACAGGGGCTTATCTCCACTGAAGCTTTCTTT | CASSQGQGLISTEAFF
NA | NA | TRBJ1-5 | TRBV29-1 | TGCAGCGTGGGGGAGACTCAAGGCGGGCTTTATCAGCCCCAGCATTTT | CSVGETQGGLYQPQHF
TRBD1 | few | TRBJ1-1 | TRBV19 | TGTGCCAGTAGTACCCCACAGGGGGCGACGAACACTGAAGCTTTCTTT | CASSTPQGATNTEAFF
TRBD2 | NA | TRBJ2-3 | TRBV10-2 | TGCGCCAGCAGTGATGGCGGGGGAGGCGCAGATACGCAGTATTTT | CASSDGGGGADTQYF
NA | few | TRBJ1-1 | TRBV6-8 | TGTGCCAGCAGATCAACAGGACAGCCACCAAACACTGAAGCTTTCTTT | CASRSTGQPPNTEAFF
TRBD2 | NA | TRBJ2-3 | TRBV9 | TGTGCCAGCAGTGAGAGCGGGGGGGCAGATACGCAGTATTTT | CASSESGGADTQYF
TRBD2 | hyperexpanded | TRBJ2-1 | TRBV11-3 | TGTGCCAGCAGCCAAGTCTGGGCTAGCGGGGGGGCCACGTATGGCAATGAGCAGTTCTTC | CASSQVWASGGATYGNEQFF
TRBD2 | NA | TRBJ2-5 | TRBV6-8 | TGTGCCAGCAGTTACTCGGCTAGCGGGGGCGAGACCCAGTACTTC | CASSYSASGGETQYF
TRBD1 | few | TRBJ1-6 | TRBV30 | TGTGCCTGGAAAACAGGGGGCGAATTCGTGCATTCACCCCTCCACTTT | CAWKTGGEFVHSPLHF
NA | few | TRBJ2-1 | TRBV10-3 | TGTGCCATCAGTGAGCCACCGGCAGGGACCTCCTACAATGAGCAGTTCTTC | CAISEPPAGTSYNEQFF
NA | few | TRBJ1-1 | TRBV30 | TGTGCCTGGGCAGCTCGGCAAAGCACTGAAGCTTTCTTT | CAWAARQSTEAFF
NA | NA | TRBJ1-1 | TRBV30 | TGTGCCTGGATGGTTTTCACTGAAGCTTTCTTT | CAWMVFTEAFF
NA | few | TRBJ1-6 | TRBV6-8 | TGTGCCAGCAGCTTACAGGGTGCGGAATCACCCCTCCACTTT | CASSLQGAESPLHF
NA | few | TRBJ2-6 | TRBV9 | TGTGCCAGCAGCGTAGCCGGGGCCGGGGCCAACGTCCTGACTTTC | CASSVAGAGANVLTF
NA | NA | TRBJ1-5 | TRBV30 | TGTGCCTGGAGTGATAGTACTCAGCCCCAGCATTTT | CAWSDSTQPQHF
NA | NA | TRBJ2-1 | TRBV18 | TGTGCCAGCTCACCACCCCTCACGGAAATCCGGACGAATCTCTTCCGGGAGCAGTTCTTC | CASSPPLTEIRTNLFREQFF
TRBD1 | few | TRBJ1-5 | TRBV9 | TGTGCCAGCAGAGCCGGGACAGGGGGAGGAGAGGAGCCCCAGCATTTT | CASRAGTGGGEEPQHF
NA | NA | TRBJ2-7 | TRBV11-3 | TGTGCCAGCAGCTTTAGAGGTTACAGATCCTACGAGCAGTACTTC | CASSFRGYRSYEQYF
NA | NA | TRBJ2-1 | TRBV30 | TGTGCCATCTCCGCGGGCCCGGGGGCCTCCTACAATGAGCAGTTCTTC | CAISAGPGASYNEQFF
NA | NA | TRBJ1-2 | TRBV30 | TGTGCCTGGAGTGTACTATCCCCCTATGGCTACACCTTC | CAWSVLSPYGYTF
NA | few | TRBJ1-4 | TRBV5-1 | TGCGCCAGCAGCTTGGGCGACTCAACTAATGAAAAACTGTTTTTT | CASSLGDSTNEKLFF
NA | NA | TRBJ1-1 | TRBV12-5 | TGTGCTAGTGGTTTGGACGGGTGGACTGAAGCTTTCTTT | CASGLDGWTEAFF
TRBD1 | NA | TRBJ1-6 | TRBV25-1 | TGTGCCAGCAGTGAAGAGACAGGGCTGGCCGCCAATTCACCCCTCCACTTT | CASSEETGLAANSPLHF